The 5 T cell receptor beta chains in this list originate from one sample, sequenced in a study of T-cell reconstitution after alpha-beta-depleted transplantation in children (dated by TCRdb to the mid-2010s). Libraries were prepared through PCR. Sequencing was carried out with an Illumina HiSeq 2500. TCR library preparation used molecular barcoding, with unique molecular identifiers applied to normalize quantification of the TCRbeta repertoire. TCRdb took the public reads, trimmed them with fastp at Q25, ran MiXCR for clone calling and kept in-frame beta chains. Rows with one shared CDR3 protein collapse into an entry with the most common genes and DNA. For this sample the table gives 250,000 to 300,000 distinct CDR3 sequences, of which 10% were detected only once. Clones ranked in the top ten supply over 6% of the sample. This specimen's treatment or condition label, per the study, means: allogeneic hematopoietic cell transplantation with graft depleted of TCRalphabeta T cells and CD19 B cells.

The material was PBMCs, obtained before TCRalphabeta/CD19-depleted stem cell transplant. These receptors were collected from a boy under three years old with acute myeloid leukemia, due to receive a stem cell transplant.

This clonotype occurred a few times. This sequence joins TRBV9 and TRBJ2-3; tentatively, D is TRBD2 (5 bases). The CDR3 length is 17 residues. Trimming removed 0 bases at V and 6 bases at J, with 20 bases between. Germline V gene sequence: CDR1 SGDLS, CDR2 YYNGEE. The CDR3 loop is CASSVAASSIAVDTQYF. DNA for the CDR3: TGTGCCAGCAGCGTAGCGGCTAGCTCCATCGCCGTCGATACGCAGTATTTT.

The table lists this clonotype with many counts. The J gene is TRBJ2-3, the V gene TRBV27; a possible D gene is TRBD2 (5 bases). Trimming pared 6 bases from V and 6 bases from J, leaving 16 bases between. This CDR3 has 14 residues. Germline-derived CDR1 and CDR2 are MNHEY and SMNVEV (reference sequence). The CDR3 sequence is CASRLLLGRDTQYF. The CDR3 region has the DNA TGTGCCAGCAGACTCCTACTAGGCCGGGATACGCAGTATTTT.

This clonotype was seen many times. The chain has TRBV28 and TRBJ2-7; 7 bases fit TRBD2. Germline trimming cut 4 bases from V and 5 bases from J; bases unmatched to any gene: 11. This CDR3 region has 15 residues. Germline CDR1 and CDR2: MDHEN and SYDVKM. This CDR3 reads CASSWLVGGPNEQYF. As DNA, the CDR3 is TGTGCCAGCAGTTGGCTTGTGGGAGGGCCCAACGAGCAGTACTTC.

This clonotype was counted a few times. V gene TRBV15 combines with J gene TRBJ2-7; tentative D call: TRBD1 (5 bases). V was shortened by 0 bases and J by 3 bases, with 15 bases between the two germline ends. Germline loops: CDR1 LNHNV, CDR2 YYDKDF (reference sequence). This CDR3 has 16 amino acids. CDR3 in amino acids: CATSRDPDSSIYEQYF. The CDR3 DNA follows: TGTGCCACCAGCAGAGATCCCGACAGTTCCATCTACGAGCAGTACTTC.

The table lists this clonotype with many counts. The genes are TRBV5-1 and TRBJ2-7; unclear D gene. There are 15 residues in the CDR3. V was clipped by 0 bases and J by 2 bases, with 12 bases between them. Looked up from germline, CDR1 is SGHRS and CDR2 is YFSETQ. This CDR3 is CASSLELGVPYEQYF. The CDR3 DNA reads TGCGCCAGCAGCTTGGAGCTGGGTGTCCCCTACGAGCAGTACTTC.